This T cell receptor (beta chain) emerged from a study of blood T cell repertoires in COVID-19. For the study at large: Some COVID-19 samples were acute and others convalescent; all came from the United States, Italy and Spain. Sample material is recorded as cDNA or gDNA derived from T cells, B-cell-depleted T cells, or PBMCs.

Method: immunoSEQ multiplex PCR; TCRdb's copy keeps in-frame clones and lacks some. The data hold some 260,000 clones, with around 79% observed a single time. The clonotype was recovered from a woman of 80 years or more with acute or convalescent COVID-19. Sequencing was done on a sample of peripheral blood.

The CDR3 bases are TGTGCCAGCAGCCCCGGTTCCACGGGGGGAGGTGGTGAGCAGTTCTTC. Translating gives CASSPGSTGGGGEQFF. The chain links TRBV7-3 to TRBJ2-1, with 7 bases matching TRBD2. Looked up from germline, CDR1 is SGHTA and CDR2 is FQGTGA. Losses at the gene ends were 5 bases for V and 9 bases for J; bases not matched to a gene: 16. This CDR3 has 16 amino acids.